The clone carrying this T cell receptor (beta chain) was recorded many times. Its antigen is undetermined. This sample is drawn from a study of CD8 T cells in ankylosing spondylitis. Study results and caveats: A subset of motif variants has previously been described in the synovial fluid and blood of reactive arthritis.

With 1 base removed from V and 2 bases from J, the gap between germline ends came to 9 bases. The CDR3 spans 15 residues. The TCR beta libraries were generated through quantitative 5'-RACE incorporating molecular barcodes. TCRdb redid the calling of the 5' RACE reads with MiXCR, one entry per CDR3 protein. The profile covers about 130,000 distinct CDR3 sequences, with 6% to 8.5% appearing a single time and approximately 12% taken by the ten largest. Sequencing was carried out using blood, either unsorted or a sorted T cell fraction (not recorded which). The clonotype originates from a male donor with ankylosing spondylitis or in good health (not recorded which). The V call is TRBV12-3 or TRBV12-4, the J call TRBJ1-5, with D unresolved. Written as DNA, the CDR3 is TGTGCCAGCAGTTTAGAGGTATCGGGCAATCAGCCCCAGCATTTT. As protein: CASSLEVSGNQPQHF.